This entry concerns a single T cell receptor (beta chain). This clone has just one count. Its antigen is not yet known. No much larger clonotype is one base removed from it; base qualities were not supplied. The sample belongs to a study of blood T cell repertoires in COVID-19 (dated by TCRdb to 2018 to 2021). Regarding the complete study: Samples covering the acute and convalescent phases of COVID-19 were provided by collaborators in the United States, Italy and Spain. The prospective study material was composed of cDNA or gDNA derived from T cells, B-cell-depleted T cells, or PBMCs. Deeply sampled blood TCRbeta repertoires from subjects exposed to, actively infected with, or recovered from COVID-19 were included in the dataset. A freely available public database, intended as a resource for researchers studying the immune response to SARS-CoV-2, is where the repertoires were released. The samples were drawn from the first 160 participants of the ongoing ImmuneRACE study and from 1,254 subjects provided by 6 global collaborators. A de-identified subject ID, COVID-19 status, age in years and sex were almost always included in the sample metadata. Where available, HLA class I and class II types were taken from metadata supplied by the sample provider and were not determined by assay-based typing.

Collaborating institutions collected whole blood in K2EDTA tubes following their own protocols. For TCRbeta analysis, collaborators shipped samples in one of three forms: frozen whole blood, isolated PBMCs, or DNA extracted from either of those sample types. Study-wide findings and limitations: The amount of clinical and demographic metadata varied by source and participant and was provided uncurated.

TCRbeta CDR3 regions were amplified from genomic DNA using the immunoSEQ Assay, a bias-controlled multiplex PCR. The published analysis was carried out like this. The number of nucleated cells in each sample was estimated by amplification of reference gene primers within the assay. Sequence reads were collapsed and filtered to measure the absolute abundance of every unique TCRbeta CDR3 rearrangement. Productive Simpson clonality was computed per sample as the square root of Simpson's diversity index over productive rearrangements. TCRdb took over this immuneACCESS table, retaining in-frame rearrangements with V and J assigned. Such tables are incomplete; in checked studies, under half of the missing clones stem from an unresolved V gene, and the remainder is unexplained. D and trimming were read from the DNA, whereas the V and J calls and clone size are those reported in that table. The table for this sample lists roughly 150,000 clones; roughly 90% of them were counted only once. Jointly, the top ten make up 15% to 20% of the sample.

Its CDR3 holds 15 amino acids, cysteine through phenylalanine. Kept here is only the CDR3 DNA, which spans 45 bases and is read in frame from base 1. The germline V gene encodes CDR1 SGHRS and CDR2 YFSETQ. From V the trimming removes 1 base and from J it removes 1 base, while the gene matches leave 1 base of the junction unaccounted for. Specimen: peripheral blood. The source is a man in his sixties with active or convalescent COVID-19. The chain couples TRBV5-1 to TRBJ2-3; a stretch of 9 junction bases matches TRBD1. The base sequence is TGCGCCAGCAGCTTGAACAGGGGGCGCACAGATACGCAGTATTTT. Translated, it gives CASSLNRGRTDTQYF.